One sample yielded the 21 T cell receptor beta chains listed below, sequenced in a study of human T cells and chemical hapten exposure. Time point noted: patch test 2, 6 weeks after DPC sensitization. Described treatment: therapeutic diphenylcyclopropenone sensitization with weekly scalp DPC. TCRdb called the RACE reads again in MiXCR, with one record for every CDR3 protein. The profile shows about 350,000 distinct CDR3 sequences, about 6% of them singletons. Sequences were derived from whole blood, sampled in connection with sensitization to the hapten diphenylcyclopropenone (DPC). Receptors originate from a woman aged 18-29 years with alopecia areata. Some clones in this sample may be carry-over from other donors' samples.

The chain has TRBV7-3 and TRBJ2-5; 9 bases fit TRBD1. The CDR3 is made up of 13 amino acids. The V and J ends lost 5 bases and 6 bases, in that order; junction bases with no gene match: 4. Per germline, CDR1 SGHTA and CDR2 FQGTGA. The CDR3 sequence: CASSLDRGQTQYF. The CDR3 DNA reads as TGTGCCAGCAGCCTGGACAGGGGTCAGACCCAGTACTTC.

The chain employs TRBV5-6 and TRBJ2-1; D is possibly TRBD1 or TRBD2 (5 bases each). In germline, CDR1 is SGHDT, CDR2 YYEEEE. V lost 1 base and J lost 7, with 9 bases in between. CDR3 length: 13 residues. CDR3 sequence: CASSLRGANEQFF. CDR3 DNA: TGTGCCAGCAGCTTGCGAGGGGCAAATGAGCAGTTCTTC.

The chain is built from TRBV6-2 or TRBV6-3 and TRBJ1-3; 8 bases agree with TRBD1. Germline V CDR1 and CDR2: MNHEY, SVGEGT. V shed 6 bases and J 0 bases; nucleotides not matched to a gene: 4. This CDR3 is built from 15 residues. The CDR3 DNA reads TGTGCCAGCAGCCGACAGGGGACCTCTGGAAACACCATATATTTT. This codes for CASSRQGTSGNTIYF.

This clonotype was picked up many times. The genes are TRBV28 and TRBJ2-5, with TRBD2 identical over 10 bases. Germline V gene sequence: CDR1 MDHEN, CDR2 SYDVKM. Losses at the gene ends were 2 bases for V and 4 bases for J; bases not matched to a gene: 4. This CDR3 spans 15 amino acids. CDR3 sequence reads: CASSLGLAVGETQYF. CDR3 bases: TGTGCCAGCAGTTTAGGACTAGCGGTCGGAGAGACCCAGTACTTC. The variable domain in full, with the rest retrieved from reference TRBV28 and TRBJ2-5, is DVKVTQSSRYLVKRTGEKVFLECVQDMDHENMFWYRQDPGLGLRLIYFSYDVKMKEKGDIPEGYSVSREKKERFSLILESASTNQTSMYLCASSLGLAVGETQYFGPGTRLLVL.

This chain uses TRBV13 with TRBJ2-2; D remains ambiguous. Between the trimmed V and J ends, which lost 4 bases and 0 bases, there was a span of 15 bases. The length of the CDR3 is 17 residues. Per the germline V gene, CDR1 is PRHDT and CDR2 is FYEKMQ (reference sequence). CDR3: CASSSLVGSANTGELFF. For the CDR3, the DNA is TGTGCCAGCAGCTCGCTCGTGGGGTCAGCGAACACCGGGGAGCTGTTTTTT.

This clonotype has ten or more counts. This sequence joins TRBV7-6 and TRBJ2-2, with 8 positions matching TRBD1. Unmatched junction bases numbered 4, after V lost 2 bases and J lost 5 bases. This CDR3 comprises 15 residues. Germline assignment: CDR1 SGHVS and CDR2 FNYEAQ. This CDR3 is CASSLPTGVTGELFF. The CDR3 DNA sequence: TGTGCCAGCAGCTTACCGACAGGGGTGACCGGGGAGCTGTTTTTT.

The chain couples TRBV5-4 to TRBJ2-7; 9 positions match TRBD1. The CDR3 consists of 16 residues. J was trimmed by 2 bases and V by 0 bases; bases with no gene match: 6. Germline CDR1 and CDR2: SGHNT and YYREEE (reference sequence). The CDR3 nucleotides read TGTGCCAGCAGCTTGGACGGGACAGGGAATGCCTACGAGCAGTACTTC. Amino acid sequence: CASSLDGTGNAYEQYF.

This clonotype showed up just a few times. The rearrangement uses TRBV6-5 and TRBJ1-2; D ambiguous. V lost 2 bases and J lost 4, with 11 bases in between. This CDR3 is 14 amino acids long. CDR1 MNHEY and CDR2 SVGAGI come from the germline V gene. This CDR3 is CASSYRPGRYGYTF. DNA of the CDR3: TGTGCCAGCAGTTACCGGCCAGGCCGCTATGGCTACACCTTC.

Many counts were recorded for this clonotype. The rearrangement links TRBV12-3 or TRBV12-4 to TRBJ1-4, with D uncertain. V was clipped by 3 bases and J by 8 bases, with 7 bases between them. CDR3 length: 12 amino acids. Written as DNA, the CDR3 is TGTGCCAGCAGTTTCACTAGGGAAAAACTGTTTTTT. Its translation is CASSFTREKLFF.

This rearrangement joins TRBV4-2 to TRBJ1-4; unclear D gene. The CDR3 is made up of 19 amino acids. V lost 0 bases, J lost 0 bases, and 17 bases lay in between. The germline V gene has CDR1 LGHNA and CDR2 YNFKEQ. The CDR3, as DNA: TGTGCCAGCAGCCAAGATTACGGCACCCGTTATCCAACTAATGAAAAACTGTTTTTT. Amino acid sequence: CASSQDYGTRYPTNEKLFF.

This clonotype was found many times. V usage is TRBV20-1 and J usage is TRBJ2-5; D is perhaps TRBD1 (6 bases). Trimming cost V 2 bases and J 2 bases, with 21 bases left between them. Germline V CDR1 and CDR2: DFQATT, SNEGSKA (reference sequence). The CDR3 length is 17 residues. CDR3 DNA: TGCAGTGCTAGACTACAGGGCCCGCCGCGCCAACAAGAGACCCAGTACTTC. Encoded protein: CSARLQGPPRQQETQYF.

This clonotype was observed at least ten times. This chain uses TRBV4-2 with TRBJ1-1; TRBD1 is a possible D gene (5 bases). V lost 1 base, J lost 4 bases, and 19 bases lay in between. Germline CDR1 LGHNA, CDR2 YNFKEQ. The CDR3 is 17 residues long. The CDR3 sequence is CASSQVRQGGSGTEAFF. The CDR3 region has the DNA TGTGCCAGCAGCCAAGTCCGGCAGGGAGGGTCTGGCACTGAAGCTTTCTTT.

The rearrangement links TRBV14 to TRBJ2-6; a weak D match, TRBD2 (6 bases). Trimming removed 2 bases from V and 0 bases from J, with 17 bases in between. The germline gives CDR1 SGHDN, CDR2 FVKESK. This CDR3 contains 19 residues. The CDR3 sequence: CASSQRAGRQSSGANVLTF. CDR3 sequence (DNA): TGTGCCAGCAGCCAAAGGGCGGGACGCCAGAGCTCTGGGGCCAACGTCCTGACTTTC.

In its sample, this clonotype was seen many times. The chain carries TRBV3-1 and TRBJ1-1; D perhaps matches TRBD1 (5 bases). V was clipped by 0 bases and J by 1 base, with 9 bases between them. Germline V gene data show CDR1 as LGHDT and CDR2 as YNNKEL (reference sequence). This CDR3 is built from 15 residues. CDR3 nucleotide sequence: TGTGCCAGCAGCCAAGAGGACACAGGGAACACTGAAGCTTTCTTT. This translates into CASSQEDTGNTEAFF.

This clonotype was seen many times. The chain recombines TRBV20-1 with TRBJ1-1; 8 bases match TRBD1. The germline gives CDR1 DFQATT, CDR2 SNEGSKA (reference sequence). V dropped 5 bases and J dropped 0; count of bases not matched to a gene: 5. CDR3 length: 14 residues. CDR3 loop: CSAPQGQVNTEAFF. The CDR3 region has the DNA TGCAGTGCTCCGCAGGGACAGGTGAACACTGAAGCTTTCTTT.

This clonotype was seen many times. The chain carries TRBV3-1 and TRBJ2-7; TRBD1 or TRBD2 may be the D gene (6 bases each). From germline, CDR1 is LGHDT and CDR2 YNNKEL (reference sequence). The V and J ends lost 4 bases and 3 bases respectively, with 13 bases between them. This CDR3 is 14 amino acids long. CDR3 protein: CASSRGTLVYEQYF. DNA for the CDR3: TGTGCCAGCAGCCGCGGGACACTTGTCTACGAGCAGTACTTC.

This clonotype was observed many times. The chain recombines TRBV27 with TRBJ1-1, with D possibly being TRBD1 (5 bases). Germline CDR1 MNHEY, CDR2 SMNVEV (reference sequence). V was pared by 5 bases and J by 10 bases, with 20 bases between. The CDR3 totals 14 residues. The CDR3 loop is CASSPYPYPGRAFF. For the CDR3, the DNA is TGTGCCAGCAGTCCCTACCCATACCCAGGGAGAGCTTTCTTT.

This clonotype was recorded at least ten times. The chain carries TRBV29-1 and TRBJ1-1; D is unclear. This CDR3 comprises 13 residues. Looked up from germline, CDR1 is SQVTM and CDR2 is ANQGSEA. The V and J ends lost 3 bases and 0 bases respectively, with 8 bases between them. The CDR3 region is CSVDQSMNTEAFF. The CDR3 nucleotides read TGCAGCGTTGATCAGAGTATGAACACTGAAGCTTTCTTT.

This clonotype was seen ten or more times. The V call is TRBV28, the J call TRBJ2-2, with D tentatively TRBD1 (6 bases). This CDR3 comprises 13 residues. The germline gives CDR1 MDHEN, CDR2 SYDVKM. The V end lost 6 bases, the J end lost 4 bases, and 9 bases lay between the germline ends. The CDR3 bases are TGTGCCAGCAGCGGACAGCCCACCGGGGAGCTGTTTTTT. Translation: CASSGQPTGELFF.

This clonotype was observed a handful of times. The genes are TRBV5-4 and TRBJ2-3; TRBD2 aligns across 7 bases. The ends lost 2 bases at V and 2 bases at J; junction bases unmatched: 11. Germline V gene sequence: CDR1 SGHNT, CDR2 YYREEE (reference sequence). The CDR3 consists of 17 residues. CDR3 sequence: CASSLFVGGGNTDTQYF. CDR3 bases: TGTGCCAGCAGCTTATTTGTCGGCGGGGGAAACACAGATACGCAGTATTTT.

Comments on this clonotype: A much bigger clone sits one base away, suggesting this may be a read error. This chain links TRBV12-3 or TRBV12-4 with TRBJ2-6, with D possibly being TRBD1 (5 bases). The CDR3 is 16 amino acids. CDR3 protein: CASSLGQFSGAIVLTF. CDR3 nucleotide sequence: TGTGCCAGCAGTTTAGGGCAGTTCTCTGGGGCCATCGTCCTGACTTTC.